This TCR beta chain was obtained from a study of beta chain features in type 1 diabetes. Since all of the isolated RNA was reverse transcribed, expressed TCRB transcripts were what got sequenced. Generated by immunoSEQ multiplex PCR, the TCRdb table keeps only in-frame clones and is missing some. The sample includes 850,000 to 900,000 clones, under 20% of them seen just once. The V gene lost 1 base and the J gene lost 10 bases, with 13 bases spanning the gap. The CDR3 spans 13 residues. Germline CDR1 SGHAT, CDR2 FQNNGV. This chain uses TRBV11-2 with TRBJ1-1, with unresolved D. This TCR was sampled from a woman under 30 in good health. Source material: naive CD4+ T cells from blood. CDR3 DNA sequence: TGTGCCAGCAGCTTAGGCCCCCAGGAAGGAGCTTTCTTT. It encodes CASSLGPQEGAFF.